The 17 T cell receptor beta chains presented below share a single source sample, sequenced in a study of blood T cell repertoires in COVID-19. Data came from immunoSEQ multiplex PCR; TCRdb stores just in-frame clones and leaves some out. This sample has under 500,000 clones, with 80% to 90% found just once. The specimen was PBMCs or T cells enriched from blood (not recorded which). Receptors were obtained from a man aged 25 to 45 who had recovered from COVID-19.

The CDR3 sequence: CASSPSGQGVGEAFF. CDR3 DNA: TGTGCCAGCAGCCCCTCGGGACAGGGGGTCGGTGAAGCTTTCTTT. The chain is built from TRBV7-9 and TRBJ1-1; 11 bases align to TRBD1. Germline lookup yields CDR1 SEHNR and CDR2 FQNEAQ (reference sequence). There are 15 residues in the CDR3. Unmatched junction bases numbered 9, after V lost 5 bases and J lost 7 bases.

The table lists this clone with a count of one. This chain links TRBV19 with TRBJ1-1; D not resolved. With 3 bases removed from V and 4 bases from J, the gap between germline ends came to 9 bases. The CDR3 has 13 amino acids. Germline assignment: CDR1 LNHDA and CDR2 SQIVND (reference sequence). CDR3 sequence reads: CASSMGRGTEAFF. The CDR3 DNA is TGTGCCAGTAGTATGGGTCGGGGCACTGAAGCTTTCTTT.

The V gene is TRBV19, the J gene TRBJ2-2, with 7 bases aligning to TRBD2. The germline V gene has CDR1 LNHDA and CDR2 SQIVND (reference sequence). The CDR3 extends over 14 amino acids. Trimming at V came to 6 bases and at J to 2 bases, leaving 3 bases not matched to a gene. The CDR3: CASSKGLNTGELFF. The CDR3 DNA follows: TGTGCCAGTAGCAAGGGACTAAACACCGGGGAGCTGTTTTTT.

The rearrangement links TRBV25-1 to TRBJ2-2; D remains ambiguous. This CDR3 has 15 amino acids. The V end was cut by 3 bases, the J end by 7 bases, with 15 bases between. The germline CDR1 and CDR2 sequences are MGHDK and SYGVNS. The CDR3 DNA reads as TGTGCCAGCAGTGACGGTAGACAACCATACGGGGAGCTGTTTTTT. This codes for CASSDGRQPYGELFF. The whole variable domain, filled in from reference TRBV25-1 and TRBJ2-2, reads EADIYQTPRYLVIGTGKKITLECSQTMGHDKMYWYQQDPGMELHLIHYSYGVNSTEKGDLSSESTVSRIRTEHFPLTLESARPSHTSQYLCASSDGRQPYGELFFGEGSRLTVL.

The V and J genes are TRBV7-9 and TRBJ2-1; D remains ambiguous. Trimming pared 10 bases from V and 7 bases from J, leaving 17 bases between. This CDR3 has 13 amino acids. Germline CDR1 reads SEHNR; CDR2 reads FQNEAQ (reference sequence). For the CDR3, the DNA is TGTGCCACCCGTAGGTTGAGCGAGAATGAGCAGTTCTTC. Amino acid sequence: CATRRLSENEQFF. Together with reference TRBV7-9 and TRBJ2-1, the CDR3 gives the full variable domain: DTGVSQNPRHKITKRGQNVTFRCDPISEHNRLYWYRQTLGQGPEFLTYFQNEAQLEKSRLLSDRFSAERPKGSFSTLEIQRTEQGDSAMYLCATRRLSENEQFFGPGTRLTVL.

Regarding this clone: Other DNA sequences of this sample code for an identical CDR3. DNA for the CDR3: TGTGCCAGCAGGGAACAGGGAAATCAGCCCCAGCATTTT. Amino acids: CASREQGNQPQHF. The chain has TRBV28 and TRBJ1-5; the D gene is possibly TRBD1 (6 bases). Germline V gives CDR1 MDHEN, CDR2 SYDVKM. Trimming took 6 bases from V and 4 from J, leaving 10 bases between them. The CDR3 contains 13 residues.

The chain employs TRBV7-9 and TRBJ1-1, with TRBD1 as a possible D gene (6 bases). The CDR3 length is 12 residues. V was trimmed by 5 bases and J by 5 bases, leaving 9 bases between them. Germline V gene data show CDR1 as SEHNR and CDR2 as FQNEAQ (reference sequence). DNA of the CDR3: TGTGCCAGCAGCGTACAGGGAACTGAAGCTTTCTTT. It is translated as CASSVQGTEAFF.

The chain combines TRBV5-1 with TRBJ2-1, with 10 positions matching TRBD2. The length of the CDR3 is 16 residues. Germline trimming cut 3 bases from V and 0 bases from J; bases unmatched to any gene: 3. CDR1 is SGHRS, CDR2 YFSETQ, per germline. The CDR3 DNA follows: TGCGCCAGCAGCTCGGGACTAGCGAACTCCTACAATGAGCAGTTCTTC. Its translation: CASSSGLANSYNEQFF. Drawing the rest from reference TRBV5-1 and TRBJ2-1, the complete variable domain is KAGVTQTPRYLIKTRGQQVTLSCSPISGHRSVSWYQQTPGQGLQFLFEYFSETQRNKGNFPGRFSGRQFSNSRSEMNVSTLELGDSALYLCASSSGLANSYNEQFFGPGTRLTVL.

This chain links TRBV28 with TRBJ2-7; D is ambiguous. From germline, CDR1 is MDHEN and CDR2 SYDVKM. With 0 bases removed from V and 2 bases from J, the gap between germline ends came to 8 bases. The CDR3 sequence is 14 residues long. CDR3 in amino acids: CASSLWGRTYEQYF. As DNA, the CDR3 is TGTGCCAGCAGTTTATGGGGCCGAACCTACGAGCAGTACTTC.

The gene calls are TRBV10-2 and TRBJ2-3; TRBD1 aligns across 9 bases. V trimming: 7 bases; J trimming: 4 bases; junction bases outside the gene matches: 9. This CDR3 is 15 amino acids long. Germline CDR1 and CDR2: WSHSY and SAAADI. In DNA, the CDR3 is TGCGCCAGCACCTCCGGGACAGGGAGGGCAGATACGCAGTATTTT. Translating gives CASTSGTGRADTQYF.

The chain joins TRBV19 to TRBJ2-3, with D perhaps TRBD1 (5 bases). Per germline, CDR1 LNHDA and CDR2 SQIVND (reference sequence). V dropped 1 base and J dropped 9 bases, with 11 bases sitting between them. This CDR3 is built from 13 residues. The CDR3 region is CASSIVLGLTQYF. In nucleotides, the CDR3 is TGTGCCAGTAGTATAGTCCTGGGGCTAACGCAGTATTTT.

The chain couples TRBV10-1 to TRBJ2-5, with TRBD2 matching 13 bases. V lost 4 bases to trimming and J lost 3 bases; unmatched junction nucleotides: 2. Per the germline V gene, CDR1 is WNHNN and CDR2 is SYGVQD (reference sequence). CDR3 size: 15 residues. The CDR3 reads CASSAGTSGKETQYF. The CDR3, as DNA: TGCGCCAGCAGTGCCGGGACTAGCGGGAAAGAGACCCAGTACTTC.

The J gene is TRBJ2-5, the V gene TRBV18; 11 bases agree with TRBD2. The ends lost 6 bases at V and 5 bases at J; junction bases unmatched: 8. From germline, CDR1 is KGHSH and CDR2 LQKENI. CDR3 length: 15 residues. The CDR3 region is CASSRELAGEETQYF. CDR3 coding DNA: TGTGCCAGCTCCCGGGAACTAGCGGGAGAGGAGACCCAGTACTTC. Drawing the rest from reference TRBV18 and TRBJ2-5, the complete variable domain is NAGVMQNPRHLVRRRGQEARLRCSPMKGHSHVYWYRQLPEEGLKFMVYLQKENIIDESGMPKERFSAEFPKEGPSILRIQQVVRGDSAAYFCASSRELAGEETQYFGPGTRLLVL.

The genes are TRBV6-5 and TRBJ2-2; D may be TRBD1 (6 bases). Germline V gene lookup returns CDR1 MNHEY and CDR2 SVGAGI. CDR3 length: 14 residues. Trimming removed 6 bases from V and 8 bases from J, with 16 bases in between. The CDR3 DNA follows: TGTGCCAGCAGCCCCGGGACACCATTAGGGGAGCTGTTTTTT. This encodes CASSPGTPLGELFF.

CDR3: CASSMGQGYTDTQYF. The CDR3 nucleotides are TGTGCCAGTAGTATGGGACAGGGCTACACAGATACGCAGTATTTT. The chain couples TRBV19 to TRBJ2-3; 9 nucleotides agree with TRBD1. CDR3 length: 15 amino acids. The V gene end was trimmed by 3 bases and the J gene end by 2 bases; junction bases not matched to a gene: 3. Per germline, CDR1 LNHDA and CDR2 SQIVND (reference sequence). The full variable domain, rest sourced from reference TRBV19 and TRBJ2-3, is DGGITQSPKYLFRKEGQNVTLSCEQNLNHDAMYWYRQDPGQGLRLIYYSQIVNDFQKGDIAEGYSVSREKKESFPLTVTSAQKNPTAFYLCASSMGQGYTDTQYFGPGTRLTVL.

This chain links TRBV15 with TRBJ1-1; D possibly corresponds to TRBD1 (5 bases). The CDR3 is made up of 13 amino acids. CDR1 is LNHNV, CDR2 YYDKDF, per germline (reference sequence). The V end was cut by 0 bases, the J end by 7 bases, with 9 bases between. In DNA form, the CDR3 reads TGTGCCACCAGCAGAGATCAGGGATTTGAAGCTTTCTTT. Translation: CATSRDQGFEAFF.

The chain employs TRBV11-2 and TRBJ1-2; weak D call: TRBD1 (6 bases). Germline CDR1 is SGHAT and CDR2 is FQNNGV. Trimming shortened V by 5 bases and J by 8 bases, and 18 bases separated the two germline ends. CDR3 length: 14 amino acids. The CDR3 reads CASSPRSDRNGYTF. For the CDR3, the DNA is TGTGCCAGCAGCCCCCGGTCGGACAGAAACGGCTACACCTTC.